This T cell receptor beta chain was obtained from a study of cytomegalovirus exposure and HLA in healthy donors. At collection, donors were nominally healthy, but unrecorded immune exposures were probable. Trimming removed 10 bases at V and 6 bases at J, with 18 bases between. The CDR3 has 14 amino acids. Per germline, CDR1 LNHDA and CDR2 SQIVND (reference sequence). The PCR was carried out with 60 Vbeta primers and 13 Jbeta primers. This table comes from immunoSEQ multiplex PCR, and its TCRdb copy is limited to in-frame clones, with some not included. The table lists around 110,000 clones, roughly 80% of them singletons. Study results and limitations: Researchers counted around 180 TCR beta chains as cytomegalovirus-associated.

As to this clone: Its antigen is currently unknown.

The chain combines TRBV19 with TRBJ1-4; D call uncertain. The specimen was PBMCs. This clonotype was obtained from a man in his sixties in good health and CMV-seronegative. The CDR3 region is CATRLRVMDEKLFF. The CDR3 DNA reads TGTGCCACCCGACTGAGGGTGATGGATGAAAAACTGTTTTTT.